These T cell receptor beta chains were read from a single sample in a study of T cell changes during pregnancy in multiple sclerosis. Only in-frame clones appear in the TCRdb table, and some are missing; sequencing was by immunoSEQ multiplex PCR. The sample consists of tens of thousands of clones, roughly 90% of them appearing once. Sample: peripheral blood, taken after pregnancy. These receptors were collected from a female donor in good health, enrolled as a control in a pregnancy study. Both conserved end residues are part of each CDR3. Each record gives: V gene, J gene, clone size, D gene, CDR3 DNA, CDR3 protein. The D gene is left open where the match is weak. Only some rows state a clone size, as once, few, many or a class for expanded clones.

v_gene: TRBV28; j_gene: TRBJ1-2; abundance: .; d_gene: TRBD1; CDR3nt: TGTGCCAGCACGGACAGGGACTATGGCTACACCTTC; CDR3aa: CASTDRDYGYTF
v_gene: TRBV7-2; j_gene: TRBJ2-3; abundance: .; d_gene: .; CDR3nt: TGTGCCAGCAGCTTAGACTCAGATACGCAGTATTTT; CDR3aa: CASSLDSDTQYF
v_gene: TRBV6-5; j_gene: TRBJ1-2; abundance: .; d_gene: .; CDR3nt: TGTGCCAGCACCTTAGGGACACTAGACTATGGCTACACCTTC; CDR3aa: CASTLGTLDYGYTF
v_gene: TRBV27; j_gene: TRBJ2-1; abundance: .; d_gene: .; CDR3nt: TGTGCCAGCAGTTTGACAGGTTACAATGAGCAGTTCTTC; CDR3aa: CASSLTGYNEQFF
v_gene: TRBV28; j_gene: TRBJ2-1; abundance: .; d_gene: TRBD2; CDR3nt: TGTGCCAGCAGTCGGGAGGGGGGACTAGGTGAGCAGTTCTTC; CDR3aa: CASSREGGLGEQFF
v_gene: TRBV11-2; j_gene: TRBJ2-1; abundance: .; d_gene: .; CDR3nt: TGTGCCAGCAGCTTAGCAAATGAGCAGTTCTTC; CDR3aa: CASSLANEQFF
v_gene: TRBV15; j_gene: TRBJ2-7; abundance: .; d_gene: .; CDR3nt: TGTGCCACCAGCAGAGATTGGAGCTACGAGCAGTACTTC; CDR3aa: CATSRDWSYEQYF
v_gene: TRBV19; j_gene: TRBJ2-7; abundance: .; d_gene: .; CDR3nt: TGTGCCAGTAGTATAGACAGTCTCTCCTACGAGCAGTACTTC; CDR3aa: CASSIDSLSYEQYF
v_gene: TRBV6-1; j_gene: TRBJ1-2; abundance: .; d_gene: .; CDR3nt: TGTGCCAGCAGTCCCTCTCACAGGACCAACTATGGCTACACCTTC; CDR3aa: CASSPSHRTNYGYTF
v_gene: TRBV13; j_gene: TRBJ2-3; abundance: .; d_gene: TRBD2; CDR3nt: TGTGCCAGCAGGAGAACTAGCGGCCTAGATACGCAGTATTTT; CDR3aa: CASRRTSGLDTQYF
v_gene: TRBV6-5; j_gene: TRBJ2-7; abundance: .; d_gene: TRBD1; CDR3nt: TGTGCCAGCAGTGACGGGACAGGGGACGAGCAGTACTTC; CDR3aa: CASSDGTGDEQYF
v_gene: TRBV5-1; j_gene: TRBJ2-3; abundance: .; d_gene: TRBD2; CDR3nt: TGCGCCAGCAGCCCCGGGACTAGCAGTAGCACAGATACGCAGTATTTT; CDR3aa: CASSPGTSSSTDTQYF
v_gene: TRBV15; j_gene: TRBJ2-1; abundance: .; d_gene: TRBD2; CDR3nt: TGTGCCACCAGCAGAGTTCTGGGACTAGCGGGGGTTCGTAATGAGCAGTTCTTC; CDR3aa: CATSRVLGLAGVRNEQFF
v_gene: TRBV21-1; j_gene: TRBJ1-6; abundance: .; d_gene: .; CDR3nt: TGTGCCAGCAACCGGGACAGGGGGAAGACCGAAGTTTCACCCCTCCACTTT; CDR3aa: CASNRDRGKTEVSPLHF
v_gene: TRBV5-1; j_gene: TRBJ1-4; abundance: once; d_gene: .; CDR3nt: TGCGCCAGCAGCTTGAGAGGTCCCGGTAATGAAAAACTGTTTTTT; CDR3aa: CASSLRGPGNEKLFF
v_gene: TRBV9; j_gene: TRBJ2-5; abundance: .; d_gene: .; CDR3nt: TGTGCCAGCAGCGTAGGATCAGGGTCAGGCCCAGAGACCCAGTACTTC; CDR3aa: CASSVGSGSGPETQYF
v_gene: TRBV5-1; j_gene: TRBJ1-1; abundance: .; d_gene: TRBD1; CDR3nt: TGCGCCAGCAGCTTATCAGGGGGAAAAACTGAAGCTTTCTTT; CDR3aa: CASSLSGGKTEAFF
v_gene: TRBV4-3; j_gene: TRBJ2-7; abundance: .; d_gene: TRBD2; CDR3nt: TGCGCCAGCAGCCAAGATTACGCGGGAGGCTACGAGCAGTACTTC; CDR3aa: CASSQDYAGGYEQYF
v_gene: TRBV11-2; j_gene: TRBJ2-7; abundance: .; d_gene: .; CDR3nt: TGTGCCAGCAGCTTACTTGCAGACTCCTACGAGCAGTACTTC; CDR3aa: CASSLLADSYEQYF
v_gene: TRBV4-3; j_gene: TRBJ1-1; abundance: .; d_gene: TRBD1; CDR3nt: TGCGCCAGCAGCCAAGTCGACAGGGGAAACACTGAAGCTTTCTTT; CDR3aa: CASSQVDRGNTEAFF
v_gene: TRBV11-2; j_gene: TRBJ1-2; abundance: .; d_gene: TRBD1; CDR3nt: TGTGCCAGCAGAAAAAAAGCCGGGACAGGGAAGGTCGGCGACTATGGCTACACCTTC; CDR3aa: CASRKKAGTGKVGDYGYTF
v_gene: TRBV6-1; j_gene: TRBJ1-1; abundance: few; d_gene: TRBD1; CDR3nt: TGTGCCAGCGGGACAGGTAGTCTTACTGAAGCTTTCTTT; CDR3aa: CASGTGSLTEAFF
v_gene: TRBV6-1; j_gene: TRBJ1-6; abundance: .; d_gene: .; CDR3nt: TGTGCCAGCAGTGAAGCGGGGGGAGATTCACCCCTCCACTTT; CDR3aa: CASSEAGGDSPLHF
v_gene: TRBV19; j_gene: TRBJ2-1; abundance: .; d_gene: .; CDR3nt: TGTGCCAGTAGTACCCTCGACAGGGACTTCTCCTACAATGAGCAGTTCTTC; CDR3aa: CASSTLDRDFSYNEQFF
v_gene: TRBV5-1; j_gene: TRBJ1-1; abundance: .; d_gene: .; CDR3nt: TGCGCCAGCAGAAGGGGGATGAACACTGAAGCTTTCTTT; CDR3aa: CASRRGMNTEAFF
v_gene: TRBV4-2; j_gene: TRBJ1-3; abundance: .; d_gene: .; CDR3nt: TGTGCCAGCAGCCACCCCTCGAGCTGGACAGATGGAAACACCATATATTTT; CDR3aa: CASSHPSSWTDGNTIYF
v_gene: TRBV5-1; j_gene: TRBJ1-4; abundance: .; d_gene: TRBD1; CDR3nt: TGCGCCAGCAGCTTACAGGGGTATGGTGAAAAACTGTTTTTT; CDR3aa: CASSLQGYGEKLFF
v_gene: TRBV10-3; j_gene: TRBJ2-7; abundance: .; d_gene: TRBD1; CDR3nt: TGTGCCATCAGTGAGTCAGGGGGCGCAAACGAGCAGTACTTC; CDR3aa: CAISESGGANEQYF
v_gene: TRBV6-6; j_gene: TRBJ2-7; abundance: once; d_gene: TRBD2; CDR3nt: TGTGCCAGCAGCCCTACTAGGGAGGGCTCCTACGAGCAGTACTTC; CDR3aa: CASSPTREGSYEQYF
v_gene: TRBV28; j_gene: TRBJ1-5; abundance: .; d_gene: TRBD1; CDR3nt: TGTGCCAGCAGTTCCGGACAGGGTTTGAATCAGCCCCAGCATTTT; CDR3aa: CASSSGQGLNQPQHF
v_gene: TRBV4-1; j_gene: TRBJ1-1; abundance: .; d_gene: .; CDR3nt: TGCGCCAGCAGCCAAGATCGGCGGGGGGCGAGAACTGAAGCTTTCTTT; CDR3aa: CASSQDRRGARTEAFF
v_gene: TRBV4-3; j_gene: TRBJ2-3; abundance: .; d_gene: TRBD2; CDR3nt: TGCGCCAGCAGCCAAGATAGCCTAGCGGGAGGATCAGATACGCAGTATTTT; CDR3aa: CASSQDSLAGGSDTQYF
v_gene: TRBV5-1; j_gene: TRBJ2-5; abundance: .; d_gene: .; CDR3nt: TGCGCCAGCAGTCTAGCGACGGAGACCCAGTACTTC; CDR3aa: CASSLATETQYF
v_gene: TRBV15; j_gene: TRBJ1-4; abundance: .; d_gene: .; CDR3nt: TGTGCCACCAGCAAAGGGGGGGGTGCTAATGAAAAACTGTTTTTT; CDR3aa: CATSKGGGANEKLFF
v_gene: TRBV30; j_gene: TRBJ2-5; abundance: .; d_gene: .; CDR3nt: TGTGCCTGGAGCCGGGGGAATTACCAAGAGACCCAGTACTTC; CDR3aa: CAWSRGNYQETQYF
v_gene: TRBV10-3; j_gene: TRBJ2-7; abundance: .; d_gene: TRBD1; CDR3nt: TGTGCCATCAGTGGGGACGACAGGGGATCCTACGAGCAGTACTTC; CDR3aa: CAISGDDRGSYEQYF
v_gene: TRBV18; j_gene: TRBJ2-5; abundance: .; d_gene: .; CDR3nt: TGTGCCAGCTCACCACCCCCCCGGGAGACCCAGTACTTC; CDR3aa: CASSPPPRETQYF
v_gene: TRBV4-2; j_gene: TRBJ2-2; abundance: .; d_gene: TRBD2; CDR3nt: TGTGCCAGCAGCTGGGCTAGCGGGGGGGCGGGGACCGGGGAGCTGTTTTTT; CDR3aa: CASSWASGGAGTGELFF
v_gene: TRBV5-1; j_gene: TRBJ2-1; abundance: .; d_gene: .; CDR3nt: TGCGCCAGCAGCTTGTCCAGAAACTACAATGAGCAGTTCTTC; CDR3aa: CASSLSRNYNEQFF
v_gene: TRBV7-2; j_gene: TRBJ2-7; abundance: .; d_gene: TRBD2; CDR3nt: TGTGCCAGCAGCTTAGCGTTAACTAGCGGGAGCTTCTACGAGCAGTACTTC; CDR3aa: CASSLALTSGSFYEQYF
v_gene: TRBV18; j_gene: TRBJ1-4; abundance: .; d_gene: .; CDR3nt: TGTGCCAGCTCATCGGAGCCGCTTAATGAAAAACTGTTTTTT; CDR3aa: CASSSEPLNEKLFF
v_gene: TRBV9; j_gene: TRBJ2-7; abundance: .; d_gene: .; CDR3nt: TGTGCCAGCAGCGTGAGACTTTTCTACGAGCAGTACTTC; CDR3aa: CASSVRLFYEQYF
v_gene: TRBV14; j_gene: TRBJ2-1; abundance: .; d_gene: .; CDR3nt: TGTGCCAGCACAAGGCTGGGGCCCAATGAGCAGTTCTTC; CDR3aa: CASTRLGPNEQFF
v_gene: TRBV28; j_gene: TRBJ2-2; abundance: .; d_gene: TRBD2; CDR3nt: TGTGCCAGCAGCCGGGGACTAGCGGGGGGACAACCCGGGGAGCTGTTTTTT; CDR3aa: CASSRGLAGGQPGELFF
v_gene: TRBV7-6; j_gene: TRBJ2-1; abundance: once; d_gene: .; CDR3nt: TGTGCCAGCAGCTTCGGACTATACAATGAGCAGTTCTTC; CDR3aa: CASSFGLYNEQFF
v_gene: TRBV27; j_gene: TRBJ1-5; abundance: .; d_gene: TRBD1; CDR3nt: TGTGCCAGCAGTCCCCTGGACAGGGGGCATCAGCCCCAGCATTTT; CDR3aa: CASSPLDRGHQPQHF
v_gene: TRBV6-1; j_gene: TRBJ1-4; abundance: .; d_gene: .; CDR3nt: TGTGCCAGCAGGCGGTTAGGAGCAACTAATGAAAAACTGTTTTTT; CDR3aa: CASRRLGATNEKLFF
v_gene: TRBV30; j_gene: TRBJ1-2; abundance: .; d_gene: .; CDR3nt: TGTGCCTCCTCTCTCTATGGCTACACCTTC; CDR3aa: CASSLYGYTF